This entry is about one T cell receptor (beta chain). This clonotype occurred a few times. There is no known antigen for this receptor. No base quality information exists; no much larger clone differs at one position. Amplification of TCR beta CDR3 regions was carried out from RNA transcripts. For the first round of RT-PCR on the TCR CDR3, the HTBI primer set was used together with the Qiagen OneStep RT-PCR kit. Libraries were constructed in a second round of multiplex PCR, after which size selection and purification were carried out. Sequencing of the libraries was done on an Illumina HiSeq2000 using paired-end 100 bp reads. The authors' pipeline ran thus. SOAPnuke was used to process the raw data, throwing out any read that contained adapters or uncalled bases, had a mean Phred below 15, or lacked an exact constant-primer or identifier match. COPE v1.2.5 was used to merge high-quality paired reads, and clonotypes were defined as unique nucleotide sequences. MiTCR v1.1 was used to align clonotypes to the IMGT TRBV, TRBD and TRBJ reference segments. The analysis was restricted to V-J combinations with a frequency above 0.0001, which together covered just over 98% of the repertoires. A TCS score was defined as the ratio between F50 (clonal expansion) and ExV (chaos), using BLOSUM62-based TCRdist between CDR3 peptides within each V-J. Welch's t-statistics and random forest reduced several hundred V-J features to roughly 13, which were used in a naive Bayes classifier (R e1071). The similarity between thyroid and blood repertoires was quantified using the Morisita-Horn index. TCRdb's own reprocessing of the public reads used fastp at Q25 and MiXCR and kept productive beta chains. Each entry merges the rows of one CDR3 protein and shows their most common DNA and genes. The V and J calls and clone size are TCRdb's, not the authors'. Counted in this sample were a few hundred thousand distinct CDR3 sequences; about 43% of them appeared once. The ten largest make up around 7.7% of the sample.

The CDR3 numbers 16 residues from cysteine through phenylalanine. The only DNA kept is the CDR3, 48 bases in frame from the first base. Trimming removed 0 bases from V and 2 bases from J, leaving 14 bases between the germline ends. In the germline V gene, CDR1 corresponds to LGHNA and CDR2 to YSLEER. This entry comes from a study of T cells in Graves' hyperthyroidism and ophthalmopathy (dated 2019 in TCRdb). Regarding the study in general: To identify distinguishing TCR V-J signatures, a discovery cohort of around 98 patients was used, comprising some 43 with Graves' ophthalmopathy and approximately 58 with stable Graves' hyperthyroidism. Prospective prediction of ophthalmopathy was tested in an independent validation cohort of about 19 hyperthyroidism patients and 17 patients who later progressed to ophthalmopathy. The 95 to 100 discovery patients were randomly divided into training and test sets at a 7:3 ratio. In addition, the study compared T-cell repertoires in thyroid tissue and in blood from roughly 6 Graves' hyperthyroidism patients. Following sampling, methimazole starting at 30 mg daily was given to hyperthyroidism patients, and high-dose intravenous methylprednisolone was given to ophthalmopathy patients. The paper describes TCR Vbeta CDR3 sequencing of more than 120 peripheral blood samples, made up of 43 ophthalmopathy patients, approximately 73 hyperthyroidism patients and 17 progressor patients.

Broad study findings and their caveats: During validation, the model predicted progression to ophthalmopathy a median of around 6 months ahead of onset, with roughly 65% sensitivity and roughly 75% specificity. Blood samples also contained most of the expanded thyroid clonotypes (frequency above 0.001), which suggests that blood repertoires may reflect thyroid immune responses. No statistical method was used to fix the sample size in advance, and group allocation was not hidden from the investigators. A model built on a 13 V-J signature distinguished ophthalmopathy from stable hyperthyroidism, reaching around 90% sensitivity and 81.08% specificity in cross-validation and 80%/75% in testing.

Stable Graves' hyperthyroidism was defined as no progression to ophthalmopathy during 18 months of follow-up. Hyperthyroidism patients were newly diagnosed, had a disease duration of under 2 months, and were aged 18 to 65 years. The study excluded patients with uncontrolled infections, other autoimmune diseases, pregnancy or lactation. Diagnoses were based on clinical symptoms, serum thyroxine and TRAb, thyroid ultrasound and orbital computed tomography. Total RNA was extracted using Trizol reagent, and RNA quality was assessed on an Agilent 2100 Bioanalyzer. The receptor's source is a woman aged 18-29 years with Graves' hyperthyroidism. Material: peripheral blood or thyroid tissue (not recorded which). The V and J segments used are TRBV4-3 and TRBJ2-7; TRBD2 is perhaps the D gene, given 5 matching bases. The nucleotides read TGCGCCAGCAGCCAAGATCGATCGGTTAGCGCCTACGAGCAGTACTTC. It specifies CASSQDRSVSAYEQYF.